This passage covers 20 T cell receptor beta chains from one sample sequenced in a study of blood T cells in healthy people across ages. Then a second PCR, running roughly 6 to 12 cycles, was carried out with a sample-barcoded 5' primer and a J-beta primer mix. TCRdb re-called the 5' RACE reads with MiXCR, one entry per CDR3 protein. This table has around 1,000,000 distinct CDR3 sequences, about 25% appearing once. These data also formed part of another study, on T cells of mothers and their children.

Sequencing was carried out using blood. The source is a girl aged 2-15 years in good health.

The CDR3: CASSATGTVTDTQYF. The CDR3 nucleotides read TGTGCCAGCAGCGCAACGGGGACAGTCACAGATACGCAGTATTTT. This chain links TRBV9 with TRBJ2-3, with 7 bases matching TRBD1. Trimming at V came to 3 bases and at J to 2 bases, leaving 6 bases not matched to a gene. CDR1 SGDLS and CDR2 YYNGEE come from the germline V gene. The length of the CDR3 is 15 residues.

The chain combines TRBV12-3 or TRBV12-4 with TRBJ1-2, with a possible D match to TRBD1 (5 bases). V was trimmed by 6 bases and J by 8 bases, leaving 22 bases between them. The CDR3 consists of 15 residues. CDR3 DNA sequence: TGTGCCAGCAGCAAAATCAGGGAAGGGCTCAGCGGCTACACCTTC. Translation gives CASSKIREGLSGYTF.

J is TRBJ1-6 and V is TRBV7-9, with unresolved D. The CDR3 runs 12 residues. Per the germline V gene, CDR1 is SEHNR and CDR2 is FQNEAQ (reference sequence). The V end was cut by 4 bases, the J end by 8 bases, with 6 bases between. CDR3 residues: CASSSQDSPLHF. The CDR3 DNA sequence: TGTGCCAGCAGCTCACAAGATTCACCCCTCCACTTT.

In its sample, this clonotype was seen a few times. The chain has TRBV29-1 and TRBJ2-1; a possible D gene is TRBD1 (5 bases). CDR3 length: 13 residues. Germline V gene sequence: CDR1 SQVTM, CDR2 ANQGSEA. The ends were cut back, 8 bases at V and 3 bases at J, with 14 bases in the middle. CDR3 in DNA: TGCAGCCAAAGCAGGGCAGACTACAATGAGCAGTTCTTC. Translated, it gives CSQSRADYNEQFF.

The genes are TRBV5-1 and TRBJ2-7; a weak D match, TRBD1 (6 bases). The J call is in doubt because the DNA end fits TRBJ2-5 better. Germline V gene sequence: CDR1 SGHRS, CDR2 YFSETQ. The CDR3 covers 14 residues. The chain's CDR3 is CASSFGQRQETQYF. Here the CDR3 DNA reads TGCGCCAGCAGCTTTGGACAGAGACAAGAGACCCAGTACTTC.

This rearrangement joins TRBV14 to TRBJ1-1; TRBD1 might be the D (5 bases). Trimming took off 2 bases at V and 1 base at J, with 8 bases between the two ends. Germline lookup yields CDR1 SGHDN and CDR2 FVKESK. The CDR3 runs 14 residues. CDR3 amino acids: CASSQQGWNTEAFF. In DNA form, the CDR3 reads TGTGCCAGCAGCCAACAGGGCTGGAACACTGAAGCTTTCTTT.

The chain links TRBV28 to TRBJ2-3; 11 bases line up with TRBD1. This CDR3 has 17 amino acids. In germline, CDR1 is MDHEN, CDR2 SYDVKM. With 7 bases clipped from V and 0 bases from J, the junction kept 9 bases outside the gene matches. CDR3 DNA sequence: TGTGCCAGCACGGGACAGGGGGGACCACCTAGCACAGATACGCAGTATTTT. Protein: CASTGQGGPPSTDTQYF.

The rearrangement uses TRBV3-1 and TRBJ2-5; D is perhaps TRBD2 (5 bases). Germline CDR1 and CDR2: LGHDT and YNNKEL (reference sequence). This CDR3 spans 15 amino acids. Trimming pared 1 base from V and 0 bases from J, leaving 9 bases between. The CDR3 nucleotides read TGTGCCAGCAGCCAAGTGAGGGTTTACCAAGAGACCCAGTACTTC. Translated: CASSQVRVYQETQYF.

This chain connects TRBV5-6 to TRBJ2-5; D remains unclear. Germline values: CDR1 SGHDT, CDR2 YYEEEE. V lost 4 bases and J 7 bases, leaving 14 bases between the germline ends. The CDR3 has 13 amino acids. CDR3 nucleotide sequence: TGTGCCAGCAGCCAGATGGACCCCGGGACCCAGTACTTC. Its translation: CASSQMDPGTQYF.

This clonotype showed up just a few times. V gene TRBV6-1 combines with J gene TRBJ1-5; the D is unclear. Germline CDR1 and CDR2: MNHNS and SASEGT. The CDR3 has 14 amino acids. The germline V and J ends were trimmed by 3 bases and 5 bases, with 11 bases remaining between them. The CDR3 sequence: CASSESGIYQPQHF. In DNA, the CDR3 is TGTGCCAGCAGTGAGTCCGGGATCTATCAGCCCCAGCATTTT.

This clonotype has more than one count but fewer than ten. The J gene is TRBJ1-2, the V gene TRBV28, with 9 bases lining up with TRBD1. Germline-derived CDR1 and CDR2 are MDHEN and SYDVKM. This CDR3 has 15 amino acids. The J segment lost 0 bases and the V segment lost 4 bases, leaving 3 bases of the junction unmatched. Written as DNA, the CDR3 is TGTGCCAGCAGTTACCGACAGGGGGCTAACTATGGCTACACCTTC. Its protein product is CASSYRQGANYGYTF.

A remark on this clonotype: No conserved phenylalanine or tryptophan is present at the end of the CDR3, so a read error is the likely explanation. The CDR3 bases are TGTGCCAGCAGTCGAACCCAAGAGACCCAGTACCTC. Translating gives CASSRTQETQYL. The chain links TRBV12-3 or TRBV12-4 to TRBJ2-5; D remains unclear. Between the trimmed V and J ends, which lost 5 bases and 1 base, there was a span of 5 bases. The CDR3 totals 12 residues.

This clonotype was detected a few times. CDR3 in DNA: TGTGCCAGCGGGGGGACAGCCTTTTTT. It is translated as CASGGTAFF. The rearrangement uses TRBV11-2 and TRBJ1-4, with 7 nucleotides matching TRBD1. The CDR3 sequence is 9 residues long. V shed 8 bases and J 17 bases; nucleotides not matched to a gene: 5. In germline, CDR1 is SGHAT, CDR2 FQNNGV.

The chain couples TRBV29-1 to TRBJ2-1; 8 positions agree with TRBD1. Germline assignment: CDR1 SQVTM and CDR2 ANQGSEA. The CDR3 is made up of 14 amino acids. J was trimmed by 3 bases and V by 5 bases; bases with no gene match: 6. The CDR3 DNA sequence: TGCAGCGTTAGAACAGGGGGAGACTACAATGAGCAGTTCTTC. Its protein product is CSVRTGGDYNEQFF.

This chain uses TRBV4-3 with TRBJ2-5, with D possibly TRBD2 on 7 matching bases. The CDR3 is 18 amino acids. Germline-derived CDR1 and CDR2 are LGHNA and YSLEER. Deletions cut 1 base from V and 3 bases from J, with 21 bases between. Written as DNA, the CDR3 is TGCGCCAGCAGCCAAGTCCTATTGGGAGGGGGGCTTAAAGAGACCCAGTACTTC. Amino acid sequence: CASSQVLLGGGLKETQYF.

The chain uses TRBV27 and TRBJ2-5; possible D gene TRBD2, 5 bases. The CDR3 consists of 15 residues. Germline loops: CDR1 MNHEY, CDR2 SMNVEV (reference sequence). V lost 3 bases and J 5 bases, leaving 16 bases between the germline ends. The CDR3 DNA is TGTGCCAGCAGTTTGAAGGGAGCGCTCGGGGAGACCCAGTACTTC. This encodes CASSLKGALGETQYF.

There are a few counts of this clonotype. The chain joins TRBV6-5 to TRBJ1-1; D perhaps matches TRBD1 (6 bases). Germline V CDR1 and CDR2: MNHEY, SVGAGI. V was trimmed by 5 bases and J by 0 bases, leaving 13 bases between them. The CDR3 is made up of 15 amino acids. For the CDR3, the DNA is TGTGCCAGCAGTGTCTCGGGACACCTGAACACTGAAGCTTTCTTT. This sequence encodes CASSVSGHLNTEAFF.

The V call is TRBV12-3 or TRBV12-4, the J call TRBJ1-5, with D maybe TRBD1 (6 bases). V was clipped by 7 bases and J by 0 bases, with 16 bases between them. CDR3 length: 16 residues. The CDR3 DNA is TGTGCCAGCACCTTAGGCACAGGGTCTAGCAATCAGCCCCAGCATTTT. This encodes CASTLGTGSSNQPQHF.

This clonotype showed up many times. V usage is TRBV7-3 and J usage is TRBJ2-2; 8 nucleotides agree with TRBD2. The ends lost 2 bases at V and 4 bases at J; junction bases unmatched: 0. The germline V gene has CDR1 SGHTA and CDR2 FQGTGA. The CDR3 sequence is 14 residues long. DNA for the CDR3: TGTGCCAGCAGCTTACTAGCGGGCACCGGGGAGCTGTTTTTT. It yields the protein CASSLLAGTGELFF.

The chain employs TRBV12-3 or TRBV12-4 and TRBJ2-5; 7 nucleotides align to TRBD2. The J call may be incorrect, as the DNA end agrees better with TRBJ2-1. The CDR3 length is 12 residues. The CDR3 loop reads CASRDSGNRQFF. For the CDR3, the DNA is TGTGCCAGCAGAGACAGCGGGAATCGGCAGTTCTTC.